This passage covers 2 T cell receptor beta chains from one sample sequenced in a study of cytomegalovirus exposure and HLA in healthy donors. Both 60 Vbeta primers and 13 Jbeta primers went into the PCR. The protocol was immunoSEQ multiplex PCR, while the TCRdb copy is restricted to in-frame clones and leaves out a portion. The top ten hold approximately 0.3% of the sample, which has roughly 290,000 clones, 80% seen once. The sample was PBMCs. These receptor sequences come from a girl aged 2 to 9 in good health and CMV-seronegative.

The J gene is TRBJ2-3, the V gene TRBV2, with 10 bases fitting TRBD2. The CDR3 runs 17 residues. Germline-derived CDR1 and CDR2 are SNHLY and FYNNEI. The V and J ends lost 4 bases and 1 base, in that order; junction bases with no gene match: 8. The CDR3 nucleotides are TGTGCCAGCAGTGTTCCTAGCGGGGGATCCCGCACAGATACGCAGTATTTT. This gives the protein CASSVPSGGSRTDTQYF.

The J gene is TRBJ1-4, the V gene TRBV6-1, with 7 bases fitting TRBD1. The CDR3 has 13 amino acids. J was trimmed by 5 bases and V by 6 bases; bases with no gene match: 3. Per the germline V gene, CDR1 is MNHNS and CDR2 is SASEGT. The CDR3 region has the DNA TGTGCCAGCAGGGGACAGTTCAATGAAAAACTGTTTTTT. Translating gives CASRGQFNEKLFF.